The rows below give T cell receptor beta chains drawn from one sample of a study of blood T cell repertoires in COVID-19. Profiled with immunoSEQ multiplex PCR; TCRdb holds only in-frame clones, not every one. This sample has about 400,000 clones, with 85% to 90% found just once. Sequencing used peripheral blood. The receptor set was obtained from a human donor in a cohort sampled during active COVID-19. The CDR3 runs from the conserved cysteine through the conserved F or W. D genes are given only for firm matches.

CSVGDRGREQYF,12,TRBV29-1,TRBD1,TRBJ2-7
CASSQTSAGELFF,13,TRBV3-1/TRBV3-2,-,TRBJ2-2
CASSLVRGLNTDTQYF,16,TRBV5-4,-,TRBJ2-3
CASSLTPSSYNEQFF,15,TRBV3-1/TRBV3-2,-,TRBJ2-1
CASSRRTSGDPGELFF,16,TRBV5-4,TRBD2,TRBJ2-2
CASSFDRGPGNTIYF,15,TRBV5-6,TRBD1,TRBJ1-3
CASTPGQLNYGYTF,14,TRBV19,TRBD1,TRBJ1-2
CASSSPGTLNTGELFF,16,TRBV28,-,TRBJ2-2
CASSVGLADNEQFF,14,TRBV9,-,TRBJ2-1
CASSALLGQGRNIQYF,16,TRBV19,TRBD1,TRBJ2-4
CASTRRTWGYTF,12,TRBV4-1,-,TRBJ1-2
CASTTPSAGSGGYTF,15,TRBV6-5,-,TRBJ1-2
CASWGQVREQFF,12,TRBV28,TRBD1,TRBJ2-1
CASSQSSRGRRTGELFF,17,TRBV23-1,-,TRBJ2-2
CASNPSHNTGELFF,14,TRBV6-5,-,TRBJ2-2